Presented here are 30 T cell receptor beta chains from one specimen sequenced in a study of shared clonotypes between healthy human individuals. Sequencing was performed with immunoSEQ multiplex PCR; in TCRdb, only in-frame clones are kept and a portion is missing. This table holds about 2 million clones, approximately 94% found once. The naive CD8 population came from CD45RO-negative cells selected for CCR7, without terminally differentiated effector memory CD45RA+ cells. The sample was naive CD8+ T cells sorted from blood. The receptors derive from a man younger than 35 in good health.

The V gene is TRBV19, the J gene TRBJ2-7; weak D call: TRBD2 (7 bases). V lost 3 bases and J 7 bases, leaving 16 bases between the germline ends. CDR3 length: 14 amino acids. Germline assignment: CDR1 LNHDA and CDR2 SQIVND (reference sequence). The DNA for the CDR3 is TGTGCCAGTAGTATGGGATCGGGGGGCTGGGAGCAGTACTTC. This gives the protein CASSMGSGGWEQYF.

The chain is built from TRBV5-1 and TRBJ2-1, with 13 bases matching TRBD2. J lost 0 bases, V lost 3 bases, and 6 bases had no gene match. Looked up from germline, CDR1 is SGHRS and CDR2 is YFSETQ. The CDR3 contains 18 residues. CDR3 protein: CASSWTSGSVPSYNEQFF. The CDR3 DNA reads as TGCGCCAGCAGCTGGACTAGCGGGAGCGTTCCCTCCTACAATGAGCAGTTCTTC.

J is TRBJ1-1 and V is TRBV27, with 9 bases lining up with TRBD1. The V gene end was trimmed by 3 bases and the J gene end by 4 bases; junction bases not matched to a gene: 6. CDR1 MNHEY and CDR2 SMNVEV come from the germline V gene (reference sequence). CDR3 length: 15 amino acids. The CDR3 reads CASSFLGTGSTEAFF. CDR3 nucleotides: TGTGCCAGCAGTTTCCTAGGGACAGGGAGCACTGAAGCTTTCTTT.

The chain combines TRBV2 with TRBJ2-1, with 9 bases fitting TRBD2. Unmatched junction bases numbered 8, after V lost 9 bases and J lost 5 bases. The CDR3 consists of 14 residues. Per germline, CDR1 SNHLY and CDR2 FYNNEI. The CDR3 reads CASPGGTSNNEQFF. The DNA of the CDR3 is TGTGCCAGTCCAGGGGGGACTAGCAACAATGAGCAGTTCTTC.

The chain carries TRBV6-5 and TRBJ2-7; TRBD1 agrees at 7 bases. This CDR3 comprises 14 residues. V shed 6 bases, J shed 5 bases, and the junction held 10 bases outside the gene matches. Germline CDR1 reads MNHEY; CDR2 reads SVGAGI. The CDR3 DNA reads as TGTGCCAGCAGGGGCGACAGGGAAGGCGACGAGCAGTACTTC. Its translation is CASRGDREGDEQYF.

The gene calls are TRBV27 and TRBJ2-3, with 7 bases aligning to TRBD1. Per the germline V gene, CDR1 is MNHEY and CDR2 is SMNVEV (reference sequence). Trimming at V came to 0 bases and at J to 4 bases, leaving 4 bases not matched to a gene. CDR3 length: 15 amino acids. CDR3 region: CASSLSTGYADTQYF. DNA for the CDR3: TGTGCCAGCAGTTTATCGACAGGGTATGCAGATACGCAGTATTTT.

V usage is TRBV10-2 and J usage is TRBJ2-3, with 7 bases lining up with TRBD2. Trimming at V came to 7 bases and at J to 3 bases, leaving 4 bases not matched to a gene. The CDR3 totals 13 residues. CDR1 is WSHSY and CDR2 is SAAADI in the germline V gene. The CDR3 nucleotides read TGCGCCAGCACTGGACTAGTAACAGATACGCAGTATTTT. Its translation: CASTGLVTDTQYF.

The chain uses TRBV7-9 and TRBJ1-5; D remains ambiguous. The V end was cut by 5 bases, the J end by 9 bases, with 11 bases between. From germline, CDR1 is SEHNR and CDR2 FQNEAQ (reference sequence). The CDR3 runs 12 residues. The CDR3 region is CASSPYEGPQHF. CDR3 in DNA: TGTGCCAGCAGCCCGTACGAGGGGCCCCAGCATTTT.

This clone was detected once. The genes are TRBV7-8 and TRBJ1-6; D perhaps matches TRBD1 (6 bases). This CDR3 has 16 residues. Trimming shortened V by 5 bases and J by 0 bases, and 11 bases separated the two germline ends. The germline CDR1 and CDR2 sequences are SGHVS and FQNEAQ. The chain's CDR3 is CASSLRGSSYNSPLHF. The CDR3 nucleotides are TGTGCCAGCAGCCTAAGGGGGAGCTCCTATAATTCACCCCTCCACTTT.

The chain is built from TRBV18 and TRBJ2-7, with D perhaps TRBD1 (5 bases). V gave up 3 bases and J gave up 3 bases, with 9 bases separating them. The CDR3 runs 13 residues. Germline V gene lookup returns CDR1 KGHSH and CDR2 LQKENI. The CDR3 nucleotides are TGTGCCAGCTCACCCGACAGAAGCTACGAGCAGTACTTC. Translated, it gives CASSPDRSYEQYF.

The chain couples TRBV30 to TRBJ2-3; D unclear. Trimming cost V 5 bases and J 2 bases, with 11 bases left between them. The germline CDR1 and CDR2 sequences are GTSNPN and SVGIG (reference sequence). The CDR3 sequence is 13 residues long. The CDR3 region is CAWVGLFTDTQYF. The CDR3 nucleotides are TGTGCCTGGGTCGGGCTATTCACAGATACGCAGTATTTT.

The genes are TRBV4-1 and TRBJ1-5; TRBD1 matches at 9 bases. This CDR3 contains 15 residues. V dropped 4 bases and J dropped 6; count of bases not matched to a gene: 7. Germline-derived CDR1 and CDR2 are MGHRA and YSYEKL. The CDR3 DNA follows: TGCGCCAGCAGCCTACAGACAGGGGGGGCTCAGCCCCAGCATTTT. Translating it yields CASSLQTGGAQPQHF.

The V call is TRBV20-1, the J call TRBJ1-1; tentative D call: TRBD1 (6 bases). CDR3 length equals 11 residues. V lost 6 bases and J 11 bases, leaving 16 bases between the germline ends. CDR1 DFQATT and CDR2 SNEGSKA come from the germline V gene (reference sequence). The CDR3 sequence: CSANPGHFAFF. For the CDR3, the DNA is TGCAGTGCCAATCCGGGACATTTCGCTTTCTTT.

This chain uses TRBV7-9 with TRBJ1-1; 9 nucleotides align to TRBD1. CDR1 and CDR2 from the germline V gene are SEHNR and FQNEAQ (reference sequence). The V and J ends lost 5 bases and 11 bases, in that order; junction bases with no gene match: 9. The CDR3 sequence is 13 residues long. The CDR3 DNA reads TGTGCCAGCAGCCCCCGGGACAGGGTCGACGCTTTCTTT. Translated: CASSPRDRVDAFF.

The CDR3: CASRRGASTDTQYF. The CDR3 DNA sequence: TGTGCCAGCAGGCGTGGGGCTAGCACAGATACGCAGTATTTT. The chain recombines TRBV6-5 with TRBJ2-3; D possibly corresponds to TRBD1 (5 bases). This CDR3 is built from 14 residues. Germline CDR1 MNHEY, CDR2 SVGAGI. V lost 6 bases to trimming and J lost 0 bases, with 10 bases between them.

Turning to this clone: Different DNA sequences within this sample yield the same CDR3. The V gene is TRBV10-3, the J gene TRBJ2-2; D remains unclear. The CDR3 spans 12 residues. Germline CDR1 ENHRY, CDR2 SYGVKD. The V gene lost 2 bases and the J gene lost 5 bases, with 3 bases spanning the gap. CDR3 residues: CAISEGTGELFF. The CDR3 DNA follows: TGTGCCATCAGTGAGGGGACCGGGGAGCTGTTTTTT.

This sequence joins TRBV29-1 and TRBJ2-1; D might be TRBD1 or TRBD2, each matching 5 bases. This CDR3 has 16 residues. Germline V gene sequence: CDR1 SQVTM, CDR2 ANQGSEA. Trimming removed 0 bases at V and 7 bases at J, with 19 bases between. The CDR3 region has the DNA TGCAGCGTTGAAGATCTTCCCGGGACCTTGGGGAATGAGCAGTTCTTC. It encodes CSVEDLPGTLGNEQFF.

V gene TRBV7-9 combines with J gene TRBJ2-1, with D possibly matching TRBD2 (6 bases). CDR1 and CDR2 (germline): SEHNR, FQNEAQ (reference sequence). This CDR3 is built from 13 residues. Trimming stripped 4 bases from V and 9 bases from J, with 13 bases between. CDR3 nucleotides: TGTGCCAGCAGCTGGGACTCATTTCCTGAGCAGTTCTTC. Translation gives CASSWDSFPEQFF.

The chain employs TRBV5-1 and TRBJ1-6; D ambiguous. Germline lookup yields CDR1 SGHRS and CDR2 YFSETQ. V was clipped by 4 bases and J by 0 bases, with 8 bases between them. The CDR3 sequence is 15 residues long. The chain's CDR3 is CASSPTDSYNSPLHF. DNA of the CDR3: TGCGCCAGCAGCCCGACGGACTCCTATAATTCACCCCTCCACTTT.

The gene calls are TRBV19 and TRBJ2-1; D perhaps matches TRBD1 (5 bases). The CDR3 is made up of 16 amino acids. From germline, CDR1 is LNHDA and CDR2 SQIVND (reference sequence). V was cut by 4 bases and J by 6 bases, with 19 bases left in between. The CDR3 nucleotides read TGTGCCAGTAGTACCTACCGTGAGACAGTGAGCAATGAGCAGTTCTTC. This translates into CASSTYRETVSNEQFF.

V gene TRBV6-6 combines with J gene TRBJ2-1; 10 bases align to TRBD1. V lost 5 bases to trimming and J lost 3 bases; unmatched junction nucleotides: 4. Germline V CDR1 and CDR2: MNHNY, SVGAGI (reference sequence). The CDR3 consists of 15 residues. The CDR3 nucleotides read TGTGCCAGCAGTCCCCGGGACAGGGGCTACAATGAGCAGTTCTTC. Protein product: CASSPRDRGYNEQFF.

The chain joins TRBV28 to TRBJ2-5, with TRBD2 as a possible D gene (6 bases). The CDR3 spans 14 residues. Looked up from germline, CDR1 is MDHEN and CDR2 is SYDVKM. V was trimmed by 3 bases and J by 2 bases, leaving 10 bases between them. CDR3 protein: CASSFEAGQETQYF. The CDR3 DNA reads TGTGCCAGCAGTTTTGAGGCGGGGCAAGAGACCCAGTACTTC.

The chain joins TRBV4-1 to TRBJ2-7, with D perhaps TRBD1 or TRBD2 (5 bases each). Per germline, CDR1 MGHRA and CDR2 YSYEKL. Trimming pared 1 base from V and 0 bases from J, leaving 13 bases between. The CDR3 contains 16 residues. CDR3 residues: CASSQVAGSISYEQYF. The CDR3 DNA reads TGCGCCAGCAGCCAAGTGGCAGGGAGTATCTCCTACGAGCAGTACTTC.

The chain is built from TRBV4-3 and TRBJ2-2; D ambiguous. The CDR3 contains 15 residues. Trimming took off 3 bases at V and 2 bases at J, with 10 bases between the two ends. Per germline, CDR1 LGHNA and CDR2 YSLEER. The CDR3 spells CASSHDASNTGELFF. In DNA, the CDR3 is TGCGCCAGCAGCCACGACGCGTCCAACACCGGGGAGCTGTTTTTT.

The chain recombines TRBV27 with TRBJ1-1; 8 nucleotides line up with TRBD1. V was clipped by 5 bases and J by 0 bases; unmatched bases: 5. CDR3 size: 15 residues. The germline gives CDR1 MNHEY, CDR2 SMNVEV (reference sequence). The CDR3 DNA reads TGTGCCAGCAGTCTTCGGACAGGGATGAACACTGAAGCTTTCTTT. As protein: CASSLRTGMNTEAFF.

The chain has TRBV28 and TRBJ2-3; TRBD2 matches at 8 bases. Per germline, CDR1 MDHEN and CDR2 SYDVKM. The ends lost 7 bases at V and 3 bases at J; junction bases unmatched: 12. The CDR3 spans 16 residues. CDR3 nucleotides: TGTGCCAGCATCCCTACCGGGGGGGGCGGGACAGATACGCAGTATTTT. This gives the protein CASIPTGGGGTDTQYF.

The chain couples TRBV9 to TRBJ1-2; 12 nucleotides match TRBD1. Trimming cost V 0 bases and J 5 bases; bases outside gene matches: 11. CDR1 and CDR2 from the germline V gene are SGDLS and YYNGEE. The length of the CDR3 is 18 residues. As DNA, the CDR3 is TGTGCCAGCAGCGTAGCGGGACAGGGGGCCGAAATCGGGTATGGCTACACCTTC. Amino acid sequence: CASSVAGQGAEIGYGYTF. The whole variable domain, filled in from reference TRBV9 and TRBJ1-2, reads DSGVTQTPKHLITATGQRVTLRCSPRSGDLSVYWYQQSLDQGLQFLIQYYNGEERAKGNILERFSAQQFPDLHSELNLSSLELGDSALYFCASSVAGQGAEIGYGYTFGSGTRLTVV.

This chain uses TRBV30 with TRBJ2-3, with D tentatively TRBD1 or TRBD2 (5 bases each). Trimming shortened V by 1 base and J by 2 bases, and 10 bases separated the two germline ends. CDR1 is GTSNPN and CDR2 is SVGIG in the germline V gene (reference sequence). The CDR3 extends over 14 amino acids. The CDR3 is CAWSGTGPTDTQYF. The CDR3 region has the DNA TGTGCCTGGAGTGGGACGGGACCCACAGATACGCAGTATTTT.

The chain joins TRBV14 to TRBJ2-3; D possibly uses TRBD1 or TRBD2 (5 bases each). V shed 0 bases and J shed 6 bases, with 13 bases lying between them. Germline V gives CDR1 SGHDN, CDR2 FVKESK. The CDR3 has 15 residues. The CDR3 loop reads CASSQEAGAWDTQYF. DNA of the CDR3: TGTGCCAGCAGCCAAGAAGCCGGGGCATGGGATACGCAGTATTTT. The full variable domain, completed using reference TRBV14 and TRBJ2-3, is EAGVTQFPSHSVIEKGQTVTLRCDPISGHDNLYWYRRVMGKEIKFLLHFVKESKQDESGMPNNRFLAERTGGTYSTLKVQPAELEDSGVYFCASSQEAGAWDTQYFGPGTRLTVL.

This clone was seen a few times. The chain combines TRBV27 with TRBJ1-5; tentatively, D is TRBD1 (5 bases). Trimming stripped 4 bases from V and 4 bases from J, with 11 bases between. Germline-derived CDR1 and CDR2 are MNHEY and SMNVEV (reference sequence). The CDR3 runs 14 residues. The DNA of the CDR3 is TGTGCCAGCAGTTCATCAGGGAGGAATCAGCCCCAGCATTTT. As protein: CASSSSGRNQPQHF.